This T cell receptor beta chain was identified in a study of blood T cell repertoires in COVID-19. The CDR3 has 12 amino acids. The V end lost 7 bases, the J end lost 4 bases, and 8 bases lay between the germline ends. Germline-derived CDR1 and CDR2 are MNHEY and SMNVEV (reference sequence). Contact with a PCR-confirmed or clinician-diagnosed COVID-19 case occurred within 2 weeks of entry. The repertoire was sequenced with immunoSEQ multiplex PCR; TCRdb's copy has only in-frame clones and lacks some. The table shows around 340,000 clones, with around nine tenths occurring only once. The chain links TRBV27 to TRBJ1-5; D is possibly TRBD1 (5 bases). The TCR sequence derives from a woman aged 25 to 45 who had been exposed to COVID-19. The sequenced sample was PBMCs or T cells enriched from blood (not recorded which). CDR3 sequence (DNA): TGTGCCAGCAAGGGGCTTAATCAGCCCCAGCATTTT. Its protein is CASKGLNQPQHF.